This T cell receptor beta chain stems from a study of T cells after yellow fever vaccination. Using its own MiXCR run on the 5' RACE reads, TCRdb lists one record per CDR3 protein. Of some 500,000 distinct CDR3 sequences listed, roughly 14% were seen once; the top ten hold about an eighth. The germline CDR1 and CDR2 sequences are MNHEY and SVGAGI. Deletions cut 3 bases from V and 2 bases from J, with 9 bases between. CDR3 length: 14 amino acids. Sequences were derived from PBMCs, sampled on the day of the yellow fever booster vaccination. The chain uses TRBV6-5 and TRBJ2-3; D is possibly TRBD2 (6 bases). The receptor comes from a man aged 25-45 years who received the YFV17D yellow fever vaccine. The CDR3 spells CASSYGGNTDTQYF. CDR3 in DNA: TGTGCCAGCAGTTATGGCGGGAACACAGATACGCAGTATTTT.